The 23 T cell receptor beta chains below were found in one sample sequenced in a study of shared clonotypes between healthy human individuals. Libraries were prepared by immunoSEQ multiplex PCR; TCRdb keeps only in-frame clonotypes and omits some of them. The sample yields about 2,500,000 clones, just over 90% seen once. The sequencing sample was made of naive CD4+ T cells sorted from blood. Subset given: CD45RA+ positively selected. All receptors derive from a man younger than 30 in good health.

This sequence joins TRBV11-2 and TRBJ1-2; D is ambiguous. The V gene lost 4 bases and the J gene lost 4 bases, with 7 bases spanning the gap. The CDR3 has 12 residues. Germline CDR1 reads SGHAT; CDR2 reads FQNNGV. CDR3 sequence: CASSSLLYGYTF. CDR3 DNA: TGTGCCAGCAGCTCCCTCCTCTATGGCTACACCTTC.

This clone appeared once. This chain joins TRBV7-2 and TRBJ2-7; 9 nucleotides line up with TRBD2. CDR3 size: 15 residues. CDR1 and CDR2 from the germline V gene are SGHTA and FQGNSA. The V and J ends lost 2 bases and 2 bases, in that order; junction bases with no gene match: 4. CDR3 DNA: TGTGCCAGCAGCTTATCCCTAGCGGGGACCTACGAGCAGTACTTC. Translating it yields CASSLSLAGTYEQYF. Full variable domain (outside the CDR3, taken from reference TRBV7-2 and TRBJ2-7): GAGVSQSPSNKVTEKGKDVELRCDPISGHTALYWYRQSLGQGLEFLIYFQGNSAPDKSGLPSDRFSAERTGGSVSTLTIQRTQQEDSAVYLCASSLSLAGTYEQYFGPGTRLTVT.

This chain uses TRBV10-2 with TRBJ1-5; D is uncertain. This CDR3 has 12 residues. Germline CDR1 reads WSHSY; CDR2 reads SAAADI. The V end lost 6 bases, the J end lost 7 bases, and 10 bases lay between the germline ends. The CDR3 is CASRGPNQPQHF. CDR3 bases: TGCGCCAGCAGAGGGCCGAACCAGCCCCAGCATTTT.

The rearrangement uses TRBV18 and TRBJ2-7, with a tentative D call TRBD2 (7 bases). Trimming stripped 6 bases from V and 6 bases from J, with 15 bases between. The germline V gene has CDR1 KGHSH and CDR2 LQKENI. This CDR3 has 13 amino acids. The CDR3 loop is CASSRGGTGEQYF. In nucleotides, the CDR3 is TGTGCCAGCTCGAGGGGGGGGACGGGCGAGCAGTACTTC. The full variable domain, rest sourced from reference TRBV18 and TRBJ2-7, is NAGVMQNPRHLVRRRGQEARLRCSPMKGHSHVYWYRQLPEEGLKFMVYLQKENIIDESGMPKERFSAEFPKEGPSILRIQQVVRGDSAAYFCASSRGGTGEQYFGPGTRLTVT.

A remark on this clone: Distinct nucleotide sequences in the sample also encode this CDR3. The J gene is TRBJ2-5, the V gene TRBV7-2; D might be TRBD2 (5 bases). Trimming removed 1 base at V and 5 bases at J, with 14 bases between. The CDR3 contains 15 residues. From germline, CDR1 is SGHTA and CDR2 FQGNSA. Here the CDR3 reads CASSLEGGRGETQYF. CDR3 in DNA: TGTGCCAGCAGCTTAGAGGGCGGTCGCGGGGAGACCCAGTACTTC.

The DNA for the CDR3 is TGTGCCAGCAACTCTGAGGGGCTAGCGGGGGGAAGCTCCTACAATGAGCAGTTCTTC. This translates into CASNSEGLAGGSSYNEQFF. The chain uses TRBV28 and TRBJ2-1; 11 bases line up with TRBD2. Germline V gene data show CDR1 as MDHEN and CDR2 as SYDVKM. This CDR3 is 19 amino acids long. Unmatched junction bases numbered 14, after V lost 7 bases and J lost 0 bases.

CDR3 sequence reads: CAWSRTSGSTDTQYF. The DNA of the CDR3 is TGTGCCTGGAGTCGGACTAGCGGGAGCACAGATACGCAGTATTTT. This rearrangement joins TRBV30 to TRBJ2-3; 11 nucleotides align to TRBD2. CDR1 is GTSNPN and CDR2 is SVGIG in the germline V gene (reference sequence). The length of the CDR3 is 15 residues. V dropped 2 bases and J dropped 0; count of bases not matched to a gene: 1.

Notes on this clone: Other nucleotide sequences in the sample specify the same CDR3. This chain connects TRBV7-9 to TRBJ1-1; D perhaps matches TRBD1 (5 bases). The CDR3 covers 12 residues. V lost 3 bases, J lost 7 bases, and 9 bases lay in between. Per the germline V gene, CDR1 is SEHNR and CDR2 is FQNEAQ (reference sequence). The CDR3 DNA follows: TGTGCCAGCAGCTTCGGGCAGGGTGAAGCTTTCTTT. Translated: CASSFGQGEAFF.

The rearrangement uses TRBV25-1 and TRBJ1-4; D is undetermined. The V gene's germline CDR1 is MGHDK and CDR2 SYGVNS. The ends were cut back, 1 base at V and 3 bases at J, with 12 bases in the middle. The CDR3 loop spans 16 amino acids. This chain's CDR3 is CASSEFSNGANEKLFF. The CDR3 nucleotides read TGTGCCAGCAGTGAATTCTCTAATGGGGCTAATGAAAAACTGTTTTTT.

Details on this clone: In the same sample, other DNA sequences code for this CDR3. The chain couples TRBV11-2 to TRBJ1-4; maybe TRBD1 (6 bases). Germline CDR1 is SGHAT and CDR2 is FQNNGV. V was pared by 0 bases and J by 3 bases, with 14 bases between. The CDR3 runs to 17 residues. CDR3 residues: CASSLEGRGASNEKLFF. The CDR3, as DNA: TGTGCCAGCAGCTTAGAGGGCAGGGGCGCCTCTAATGAAAAACTGTTTTTT. Variable domain in full (rest from reference TRBV11-2 and TRBJ1-4): EAGVAQSPRYKIIEKRQSVAFWCNPISGHATLYWYQQILGQGPKLLIQFQNNGVVDDSQLPKDRFSAERLKGVDSTLKIQPAKLEDSAVYLCASSLEGRGASNEKLFFGSGTQLSVL.

J is TRBJ1-1 and V is TRBV7-9; TRBD1 agrees at 11 bases. Germline CDR1 reads SEHNR; CDR2 reads FQNEAQ (reference sequence). The CDR3 runs 19 residues. The V gene end was trimmed by 4 bases and the J gene end by 3 bases; junction bases not matched to a gene: 16. This CDR3 is CASSSGQGAGKSEHTEAFF. CDR3 DNA sequence: TGTGCCAGCAGCTCAGGACAGGGGGCCGGCAAGTCCGAACACACTGAAGCTTTCTTT. The full variable domain, in which reference TRBV7-9 and TRBJ1-1 provide the parts outside the CDR3, is DTGVSQNPRHKITKRGQNVTFRCDPISEHNRLYWYRQTLGQGPEFLTYFQNEAQLEKSRLLSDRFSAERPKGSFSTLEIQRTEQGDSAMYLCASSSGQGAGKSEHTEAFFGQGTRLTVV.

The chain employs TRBV7-9 and TRBJ2-2; 10 bases are shared with TRBD2. Trimming at V came to 5 bases and at J to 1 base, leaving 4 bases not matched to a gene. The CDR3 extends over 16 amino acids. From germline, CDR1 is SEHNR and CDR2 FQNEAQ (reference sequence). CDR3 in DNA: TGTGCCAGCAGCCTACTAGCGGGGATGAACACCGGGGAGCTGTTTTTT. Residues: CASSLLAGMNTGELFF.

The J gene is TRBJ1-1, the V gene TRBV5-4; D unclear. The CDR3 loop spans 14 amino acids. Germline CDR1 SGHNT, CDR2 YYREEE (reference sequence). V lost 3 bases and J lost 4, with 13 bases in between. DNA of the CDR3: TGTGCCAGCAGCTCTCCTCATTTGACCACTGAAGCTTTCTTT. It specifies CASSSPHLTTEAFF.

The V call is TRBV18, the J call TRBJ1-3; D uncertain. Trimming removed 1 base at V and 0 bases at J, with 13 bases between. The CDR3 runs to 17 residues. In germline, CDR1 is KGHSH, CDR2 LQKENI. DNA for the CDR3: TGTGCCAGCTCACCACGGCAGCTTCGTACCTCTGGAAACACCATATATTTT. It is translated as CASSPRQLRTSGNTIYF.

V is TRBV18 and J is TRBJ1-1; 7 bases agree with TRBD1. V gave up 1 base and J gave up 3 bases; unmatched junction bases: 5. The CDR3 sequence is 15 residues long. Germline-derived CDR1 and CDR2 are KGHSH and LQKENI. The CDR3, as DNA: TGTGCCAGCTCACCACGACAGGGAGGGCACACTGAAGCTTTCTTT. Protein product: CASSPRQGGHTEAFF.

V gene TRBV6-6 combines with J gene TRBJ2-6, with D uncertain. With 10 bases removed from V and 9 bases from J, the gap between germline ends came to 13 bases. Germline CDR1 and CDR2: MNHNY and SVGAGI (reference sequence). This CDR3 is 12 amino acids long. CDR3 sequence reads: CATSVGVNVLTF. The CDR3 nucleotides are TGTGCCACCTCGGTAGGCGTCAACGTCCTGACTTTC.

V is TRBV5-1 and J is TRBJ2-5, with TRBD2 as a possible D gene (5 bases). Germline V gives CDR1 SGHRS, CDR2 YFSETQ. The V end lost 0 bases, the J end lost 5 bases, and 14 bases lay between the germline ends. The CDR3 totals 15 residues. CDR3 DNA: TGCGCCAGCAGCTTGGTTGGCGGGTTTGAGGAGACCCAGTACTTC. Translation gives CASSLVGGFEETQYF.

The rearrangement uses TRBV7-8 and TRBJ2-7; D call uncertain. The length of the CDR3 is 12 residues. V was pared by 2 bases and J by 5 bases, with 7 bases between. Germline CDR1 SGHVS, CDR2 FQNEAQ. The CDR3 sequence: CASSLRRDEQYF. The CDR3 bases are TGTGCCAGCAGCTTACGAAGGGACGAGCAGTACTTC.

This chain connects TRBV5-5 to TRBJ2-6, with 9 positions matching TRBD1. This CDR3 region has 18 residues. In germline, CDR1 is SGHKS, CDR2 YYEKEE (reference sequence). Unmatched junction bases numbered 8, after V lost 3 bases and J lost 1 base. The CDR3 DNA follows: TGTGCCAGCAGCTCGGGGACAGGGATCGGATCTGGGGCCAACGTCCTGACTTTC. As protein: CASSSGTGIGSGANVLTF.

The chain carries TRBV30 and TRBJ2-3; D is uncertain. Germline values: CDR1 GTSNPN, CDR2 SVGIG (reference sequence). The CDR3 sequence is 13 residues long. The V and J ends lost 4 bases and 2 bases respectively, with 10 bases between them. CDR3 in amino acids: CAWTAGNTDTQYF. The CDR3 DNA reads as TGTGCCTGGACGGCAGGTAACACAGATACGCAGTATTTT.

With regard to this clone: Other DNA sequences within the sample encode an identical CDR3. This sequence joins TRBV9 and TRBJ2-7; D gene unclear. Germline V gene lookup returns CDR1 SGDLS and CDR2 YYNGEE. Trimming removed 0 bases from V and 3 bases from J, with 10 bases in between. This CDR3 spans 14 amino acids. The CDR3 sequence: CASSVGLVSYEQYF. For the CDR3, the DNA is TGTGCCAGCAGCGTAGGGCTAGTGAGCTACGAGCAGTACTTC.

The genes are TRBV7-2 and TRBJ2-1, with 10 bases that match TRBD2. This CDR3 spans 14 amino acids. The ends lost 4 bases at V and 9 bases at J; junction bases unmatched: 6. Germline CDR1 reads SGHTA; CDR2 reads FQGNSA. The CDR3 sequence: CASSWTSGVSEQFF. The CDR3 DNA is TGTGCCAGCAGCTGGACTAGCGGAGTGAGTGAGCAGTTCTTC. The full variable domain, with the rest looked up from reference TRBV7-2 and TRBJ2-1, is GAGVSQSPSNKVTEKGKDVELRCDPISGHTALYWYRQSLGQGLEFLIYFQGNSAPDKSGLPSDRFSAERTGGSVSTLTIQRTQQEDSAVYLCASSWTSGVSEQFFGPGTRLTVL.

This chain links TRBV18 with TRBJ2-1; 11 bases align to TRBD2. Germline trimming cut 5 bases from V and 6 bases from J; bases unmatched to any gene: 9. Germline CDR1 is KGHSH and CDR2 is LQKENI. The CDR3 sequence is 16 residues long. The CDR3 region is CASSSVTSGTFNEQFF. The CDR3 DNA reads as TGTGCCAGCTCATCCGTGACTAGCGGGACTTTCAATGAGCAGTTCTTC.